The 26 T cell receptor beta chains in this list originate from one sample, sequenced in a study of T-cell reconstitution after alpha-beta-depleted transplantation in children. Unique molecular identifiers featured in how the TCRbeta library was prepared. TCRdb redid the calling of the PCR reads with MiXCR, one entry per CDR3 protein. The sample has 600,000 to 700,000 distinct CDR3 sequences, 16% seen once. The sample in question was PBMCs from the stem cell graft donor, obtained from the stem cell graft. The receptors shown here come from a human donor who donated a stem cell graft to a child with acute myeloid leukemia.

CDR3 loop: CASSFFRGRRNETQYF. The CDR3 DNA reads as TGTGCCAGCAGCTTCTTCCGGGGCCGCAGAAATGAGACCCAGTACTTC. The genes are TRBV7-9 and TRBJ2-5; D might be TRBD1 or TRBD2, each matching 5 bases. Germline lookup yields CDR1 SEHNR and CDR2 FQNEAQ (reference sequence). The CDR3 is made up of 16 amino acids. V shed 3 bases and J shed 5 bases, with 19 bases lying between them.

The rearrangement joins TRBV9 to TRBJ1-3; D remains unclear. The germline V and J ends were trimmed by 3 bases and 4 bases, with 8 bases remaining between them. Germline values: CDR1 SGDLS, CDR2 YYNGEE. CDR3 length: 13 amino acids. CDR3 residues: CASSGQFGNTIYF. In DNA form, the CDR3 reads TGTGCCAGCAGCGGGCAGTTCGGAAACACCATATATTTT.

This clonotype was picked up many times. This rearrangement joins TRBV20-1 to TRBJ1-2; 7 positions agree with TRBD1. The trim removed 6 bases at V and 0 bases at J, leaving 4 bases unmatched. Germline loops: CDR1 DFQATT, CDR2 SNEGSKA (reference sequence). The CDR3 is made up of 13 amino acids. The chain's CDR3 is CSALQGANYGYTF. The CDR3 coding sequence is TGCAGTGCCCTCCAGGGGGCTAACTATGGCTACACCTTC.

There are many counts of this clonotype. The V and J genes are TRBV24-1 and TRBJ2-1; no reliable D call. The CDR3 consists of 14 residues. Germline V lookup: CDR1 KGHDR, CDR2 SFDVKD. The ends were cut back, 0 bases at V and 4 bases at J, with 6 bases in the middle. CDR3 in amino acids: CATSDLGTYNEQFF. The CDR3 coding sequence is TGTGCCACCAGTGATTTGGGCACGTACAATGAGCAGTTCTTC.

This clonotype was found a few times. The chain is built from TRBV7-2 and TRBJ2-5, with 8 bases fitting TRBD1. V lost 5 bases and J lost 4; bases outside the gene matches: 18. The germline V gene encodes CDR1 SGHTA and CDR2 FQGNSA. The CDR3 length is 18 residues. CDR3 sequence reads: CASSQRSWTGPPGETQYF. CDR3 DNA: TGTGCCAGCAGCCAGCGCTCATGGACAGGGCCACCGGGAGAGACCCAGTACTTC.

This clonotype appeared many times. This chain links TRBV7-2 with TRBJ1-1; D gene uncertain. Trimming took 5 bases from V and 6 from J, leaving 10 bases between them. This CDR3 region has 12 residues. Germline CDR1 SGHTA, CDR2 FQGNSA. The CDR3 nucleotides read TGTGCCAGCAGCGGGAATGGACCTGAAGCTTTCTTT. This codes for CASSGNGPEAFF.

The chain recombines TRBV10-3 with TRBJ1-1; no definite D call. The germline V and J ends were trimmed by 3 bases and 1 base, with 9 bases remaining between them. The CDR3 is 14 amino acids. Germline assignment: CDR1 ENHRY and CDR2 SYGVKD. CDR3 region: CAISEPGRNTEAFF. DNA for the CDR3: TGTGCCATCAGTGAACCGGGGAGGAACACTGAAGCTTTCTTT.

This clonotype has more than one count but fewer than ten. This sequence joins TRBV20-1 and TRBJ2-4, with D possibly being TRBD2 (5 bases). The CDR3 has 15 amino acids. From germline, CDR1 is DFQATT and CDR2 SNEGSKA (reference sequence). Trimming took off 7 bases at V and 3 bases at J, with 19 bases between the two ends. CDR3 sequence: CSGEGSRRFKNIQYF. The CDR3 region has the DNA TGCAGTGGGGAAGGGAGTAGGCGGTTCAAAAACATTCAGTACTTC.

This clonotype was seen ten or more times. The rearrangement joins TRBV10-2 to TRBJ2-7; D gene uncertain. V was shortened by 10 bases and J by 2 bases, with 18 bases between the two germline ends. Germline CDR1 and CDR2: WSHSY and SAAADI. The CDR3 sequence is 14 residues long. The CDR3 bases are TGCGCCACCGCCCGCCGGTTAGGGACCTACGAGCAGTACTTC. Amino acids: CATARRLGTYEQYF.

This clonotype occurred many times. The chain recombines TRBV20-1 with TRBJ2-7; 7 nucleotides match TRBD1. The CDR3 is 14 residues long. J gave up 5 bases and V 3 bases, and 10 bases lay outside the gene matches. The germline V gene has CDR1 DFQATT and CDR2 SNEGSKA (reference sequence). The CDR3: CSASPDRRRHEQYF. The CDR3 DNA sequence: TGCAGTGCTAGTCCGGACAGGAGGCGCCACGAGCAGTACTTC.

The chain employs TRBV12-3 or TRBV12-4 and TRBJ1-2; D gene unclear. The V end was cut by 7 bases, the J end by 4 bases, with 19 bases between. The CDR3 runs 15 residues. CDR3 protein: CASTFSARPLYGYTF. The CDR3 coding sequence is TGTGCCAGCACCTTCTCCGCCCGGCCCCTCTATGGCTACACCTTC.

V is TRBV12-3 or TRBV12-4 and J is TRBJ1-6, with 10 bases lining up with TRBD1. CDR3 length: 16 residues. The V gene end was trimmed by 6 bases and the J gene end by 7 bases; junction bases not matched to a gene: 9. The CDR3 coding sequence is TGTGCCAGCAGACCGGGACAGGGGAGGATCAATTCACCCCTCCACTTT. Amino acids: CASRPGQGRINSPLHF.

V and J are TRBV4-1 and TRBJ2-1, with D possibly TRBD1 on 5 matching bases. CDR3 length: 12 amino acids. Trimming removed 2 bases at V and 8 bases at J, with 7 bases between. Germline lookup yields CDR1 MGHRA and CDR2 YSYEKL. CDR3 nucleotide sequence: TGCGCCAGCAGCCAACAGGGCCATGAGCAGTTCTTC. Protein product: CASSQQGHEQFF.

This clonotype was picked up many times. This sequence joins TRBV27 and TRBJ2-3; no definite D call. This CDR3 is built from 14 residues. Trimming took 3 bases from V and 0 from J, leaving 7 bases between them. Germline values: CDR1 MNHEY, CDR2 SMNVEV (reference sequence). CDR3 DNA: TGTGCCAGCAGTTTCGGGTCTAGCACAGATACGCAGTATTTT. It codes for CASSFGSSTDTQYF.

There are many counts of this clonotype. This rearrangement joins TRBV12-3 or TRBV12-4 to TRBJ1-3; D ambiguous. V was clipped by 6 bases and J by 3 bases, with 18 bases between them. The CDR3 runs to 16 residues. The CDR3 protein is CASSRWTDGRGNTIYF. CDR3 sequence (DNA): TGTGCCAGCAGCCGCTGGACTGACGGTCGTGGAAACACCATATATTTT.

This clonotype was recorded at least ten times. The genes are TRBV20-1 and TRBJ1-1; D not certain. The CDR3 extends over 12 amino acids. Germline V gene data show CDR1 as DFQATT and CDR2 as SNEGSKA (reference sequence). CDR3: CGPLGSQTEAFF. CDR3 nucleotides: TGCGGACCTCTAGGTTCCCAGACTGAAGCTTTCTTT.

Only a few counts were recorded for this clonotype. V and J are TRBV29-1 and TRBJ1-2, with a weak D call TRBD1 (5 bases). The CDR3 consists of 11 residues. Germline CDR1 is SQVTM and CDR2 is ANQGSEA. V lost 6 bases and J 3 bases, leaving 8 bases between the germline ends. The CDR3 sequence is CSVGGDYGYTF. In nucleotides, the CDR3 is TGCAGCGTAGGAGGGGACTATGGCTACACCTTC.

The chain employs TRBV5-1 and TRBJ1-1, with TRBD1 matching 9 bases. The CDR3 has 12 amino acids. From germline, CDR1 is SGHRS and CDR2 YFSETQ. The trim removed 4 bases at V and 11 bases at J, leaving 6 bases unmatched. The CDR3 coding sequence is TGCGCCAGCAGCCTCGATGGACAGGGGGCTTTCTTT. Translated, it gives CASSLDGQGAFF.

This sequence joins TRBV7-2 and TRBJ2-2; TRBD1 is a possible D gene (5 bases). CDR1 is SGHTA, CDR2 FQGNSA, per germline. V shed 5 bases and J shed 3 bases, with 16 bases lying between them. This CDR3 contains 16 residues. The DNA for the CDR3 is TGTGCCAGCAGCCTCCGCGGCAGGGTATACACCGGGGAGCTGTTTTTT. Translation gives CASSLRGRVYTGELFF.

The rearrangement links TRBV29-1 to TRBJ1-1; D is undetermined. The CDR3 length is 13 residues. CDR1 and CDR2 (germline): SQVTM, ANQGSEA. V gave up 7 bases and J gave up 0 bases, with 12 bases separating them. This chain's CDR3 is CSGGGPLNTEAFF. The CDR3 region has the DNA TGCAGCGGGGGAGGGCCTCTGAACACTGAAGCTTTCTTT.

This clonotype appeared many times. The CDR3 DNA reads TGTGCCAGCAGCCCCGCTTCGGGACTAGCGGCCGAGCAGTACGTC. Protein: CASSPASGLAAEQYV. The rearrangement links TRBV9 to TRBJ2-7; 11 bases align to TRBD2. The CDR3 length is 15 residues. Germline CDR1 is SGDLS and CDR2 is YYNGEE. After removal of 4 bases from V and 6 bases from J, the junction contained 9 bases not matched to a gene.

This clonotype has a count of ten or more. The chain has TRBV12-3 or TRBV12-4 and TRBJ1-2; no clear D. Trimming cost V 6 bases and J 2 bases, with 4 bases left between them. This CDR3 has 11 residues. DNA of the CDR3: TGTGCCAGCAGCTTGAACTATGGCTACACCTTC. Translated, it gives CASSLNYGYTF.

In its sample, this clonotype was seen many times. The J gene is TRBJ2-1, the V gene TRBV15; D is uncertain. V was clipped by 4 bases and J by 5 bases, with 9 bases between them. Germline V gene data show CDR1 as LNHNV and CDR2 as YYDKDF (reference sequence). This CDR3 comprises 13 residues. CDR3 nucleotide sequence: TGTGCCACCAGCAAAGGGCAGCACAATGAGCAGTTCTTC. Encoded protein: CATSKGQHNEQFF.

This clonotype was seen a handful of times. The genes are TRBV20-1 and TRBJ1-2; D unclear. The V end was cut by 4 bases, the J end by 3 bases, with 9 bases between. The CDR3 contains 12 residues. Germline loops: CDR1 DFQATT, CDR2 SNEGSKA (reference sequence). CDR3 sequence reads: CSANDRDYGYTF. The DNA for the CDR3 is TGCAGTGCTAATGACCGGGACTATGGCTACACCTTC.

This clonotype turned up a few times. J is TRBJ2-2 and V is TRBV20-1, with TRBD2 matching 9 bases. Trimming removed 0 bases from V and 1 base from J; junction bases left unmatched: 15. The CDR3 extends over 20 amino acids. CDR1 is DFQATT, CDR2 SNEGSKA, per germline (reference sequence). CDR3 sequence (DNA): TGCAGTGCTAGAGATCGAGGCGGGGGGGGGAATTCGGGGAACACCGGGGAGCTGTTTTTT. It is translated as CSARDRGGGGNSGNTGELFF.

This CDR3 reads CASSYGGGGGIEQFF. The CDR3 region has the DNA TGTGCCAGCAGTTACGGCGGGGGGGGTGGAATTGAGCAGTTCTTC. The chain uses TRBV6-5 and TRBJ2-1; 9 bases are a match to TRBD2. The CDR3 loop spans 15 amino acids. Germline values: CDR1 MNHEY, CDR2 SVGAGI. After removal of 2 bases from V and 9 bases from J, the junction contained 8 bases not matched to a gene.